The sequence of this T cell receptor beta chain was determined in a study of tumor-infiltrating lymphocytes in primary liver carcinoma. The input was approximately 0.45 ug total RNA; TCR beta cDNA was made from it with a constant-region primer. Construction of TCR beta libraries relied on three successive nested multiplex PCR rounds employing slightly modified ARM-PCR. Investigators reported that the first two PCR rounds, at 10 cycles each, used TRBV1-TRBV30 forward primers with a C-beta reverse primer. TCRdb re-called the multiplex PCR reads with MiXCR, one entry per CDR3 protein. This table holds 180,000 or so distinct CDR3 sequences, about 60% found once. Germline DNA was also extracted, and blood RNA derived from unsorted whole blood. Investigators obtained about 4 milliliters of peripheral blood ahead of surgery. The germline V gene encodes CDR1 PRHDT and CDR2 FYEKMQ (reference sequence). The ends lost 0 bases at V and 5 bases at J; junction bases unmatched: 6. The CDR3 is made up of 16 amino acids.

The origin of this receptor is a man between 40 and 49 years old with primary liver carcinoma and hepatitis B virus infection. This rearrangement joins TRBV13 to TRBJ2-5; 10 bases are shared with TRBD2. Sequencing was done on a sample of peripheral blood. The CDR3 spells CASSLGLAGDWETQYF. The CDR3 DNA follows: TGTGCCAGCAGCTTAGGGCTAGCGGGAGATTGGGAGACCCAGTACTTC.